The sequence of this TCR beta chain was determined in a study of beta chain features in type 1 diabetes. The study's findings and limits: Patients with Type 1 diabetes showed moderately but significantly shorter TCRB CDR3s in all four CD4+ subsets. When VDJ junctions were examined, type 1 diabetes patients showed fewer insertions and more deletions.

V was pared by 5 bases and J by 5 bases, with 9 bases between. This CDR3 is 12 amino acids long. Germline loops: CDR1 SEHNR, CDR2 FQNEAQ (reference sequence). As every portion of the isolated RNA was reverse transcribed, the sequencing read expressed TCRB transcripts. Assay used: immunoSEQ multiplex PCR; TCRdb lists only in-frame clones, some missing. This sample carries over 200,000 clones, around 9.9% of them seen once, and the ten largest clones take around 0.017%. As for this clone: As yet, its antigen is unknown.

The receptor was derived from a young man with type 1 diabetes. Sequences were obtained from naive CD4+ T cells from blood. This chain links TRBV7-9 with TRBJ2-5; D not resolved. CDR3 bases: TGTGCCAGCAGCGTTAGCCAGGAGACCCAGTACTTC. Amino acid sequence: CASSVSQETQYF.